These 5 T cell receptor beta chains came from one sample sequenced in a study of cytomegalovirus exposure and HLA in healthy donors. Repertoires were generated with immunoSEQ multiplex PCR, while TCRdb's copy carries only in-frame clones and drops some. Among approximately 90,000 clones listed, about 96% were seen once. The sequenced sample consisted of PBMCs. These receptors all stem from a man between 18 and 35 years old in good health and CMV-seronegative.

Turning to this clone: No conserved phenylalanine or tryptophan ends this CDR3, so it is likely a read error. The limits of the CDR3 on the DNA are not certain, so only TCRdb's listed CDR3 is given. The genes are TRBV27 and TRBJ2-7; TRBD2, the D gene given by the table, was not confirmed from the DNA. The CDR3 numbers 12 amino acids, ends counted. Per the germline V gene, CDR1 is MNHEY and CDR2 is SMNVEV (reference sequence). CDR3 protein: CASSPLGVGAGA.

The V call is TRBV6-5, the J call TRBJ1-3, with D uncertain. The CDR3 runs to 14 residues. Germline V CDR1 and CDR2: MNHEY, SVGAGI. Trimming cost V 2 bases and J 0 bases, with 5 bases left between them. The CDR3 is CASSYDNSGNTIYF. In DNA, the CDR3 is TGTGCCAGCAGTTACGACAACTCTGGAAACACCATATATTTT.

This clone has only one observation. The V call is TRBV11-2, the J call TRBJ2-1; D is perhaps TRBD1 (5 bases). The CDR3 runs 16 residues. The germline V gene has CDR1 SGHAT and CDR2 FQNNGV. Trimming removed 0 bases at V and 8 bases at J, with 17 bases between. CDR3 bases: TGTGCCAGCAGCTTAGAGGCATCGAGGCAGGGCCATGAGCAGTTCTTC. Translated, it gives CASSLEASRQGHEQFF.

This chain connects TRBV5-1 to TRBJ2-1, with D possibly TRBD1 on 5 matching bases. Germline V lookup: CDR1 SGHRS, CDR2 YFSETQ. CDR3 length: 12 residues. The V and J ends lost 2 bases and 10 bases respectively, with 10 bases between them. Here the CDR3 reads CASSFEGEEQFF. The CDR3 DNA reads as TGCGCCAGCAGCTTCGAAGGGGAAGAGCAGTTCTTC.

The rearrangement joins TRBV19 to TRBJ2-1; no clear D gene. The CDR3 has 14 residues. Germline values: CDR1 LNHDA, CDR2 SQIVND (reference sequence). Trimming took 5 bases from V and 1 from J, leaving 9 bases between them. CDR3 in DNA: TGTGCCAGTAGTCGCGGCGATTCCTACAATGAGCAGTTCTTC. Encoded protein: CASSRGDSYNEQFF.